This T cell receptor (beta chain) was retrieved from a study of blood T cell repertoires in COVID-19. On the study more broadly: Donors in the United States, Italy and Spain gave samples during acute or convalescent COVID-19. PBMCs, B-cell-depleted T cells, or T cells provided the cDNA or gDNA that made up the material.

Recruits, aged roughly 18 to 100 years, lived in around 24 US areas. Cohort 3 donors were reported recovered after two negative PCRs, clearance, or symptom resolution. Data came from immunoSEQ multiplex PCR; TCRdb stores just in-frame clones and leaves some out. The sample lists approximately 200,000 clones, roughly 82% occurring once. The sample taken for sequencing was PBMCs or T cells enriched from blood (not recorded which). The TCR sequence derives from a man aged 40-49 years who had recovered from COVID-19.

CDR3 amino acids: CATTPTGTIHNEQFF. The CDR3 DNA reads TGTGCCACCACACCAACCGGGACTATCCACAATGAGCAGTTCTTC. The genes are TRBV19 and TRBJ2-1, with TRBD2 matching 7 bases. After removal of 10 bases from V and 5 bases from J, the junction contained 14 bases not matched to a gene. The CDR3 has 15 amino acids. The V gene's germline CDR1 is LNHDA and CDR2 SQIVND (reference sequence).